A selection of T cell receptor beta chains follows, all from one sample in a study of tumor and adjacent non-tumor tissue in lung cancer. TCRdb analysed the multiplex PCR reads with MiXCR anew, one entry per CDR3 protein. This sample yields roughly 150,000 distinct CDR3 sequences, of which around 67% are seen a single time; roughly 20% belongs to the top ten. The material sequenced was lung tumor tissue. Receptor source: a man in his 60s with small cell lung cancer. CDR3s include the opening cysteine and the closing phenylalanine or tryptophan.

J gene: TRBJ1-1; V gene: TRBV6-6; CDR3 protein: CASSGVGGITEAFF
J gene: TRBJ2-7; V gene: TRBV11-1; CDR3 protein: CAISGRGREQYF
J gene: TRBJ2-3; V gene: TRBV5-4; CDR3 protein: CASTHTSSGGTDTQYF
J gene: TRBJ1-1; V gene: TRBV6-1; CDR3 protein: CASRIQGNTEAFF
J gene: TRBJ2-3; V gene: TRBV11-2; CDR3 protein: CASSLWFDNTDTQYF
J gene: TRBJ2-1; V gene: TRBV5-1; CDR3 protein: CASSFRLAGGAEHFF
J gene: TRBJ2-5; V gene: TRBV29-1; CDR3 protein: CSVDPRGETQYF
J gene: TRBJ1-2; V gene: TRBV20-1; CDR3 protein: CSVGSVNYGYTF
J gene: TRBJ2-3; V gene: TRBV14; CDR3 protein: CASSQDARKSDTQYF
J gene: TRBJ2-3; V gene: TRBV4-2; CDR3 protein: CASIPGEGYGWSTDTQYF
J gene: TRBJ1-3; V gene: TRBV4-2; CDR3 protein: CASSQDYLSGSGNTIYF
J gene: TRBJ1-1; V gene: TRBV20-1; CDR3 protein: CIARARTGLNTETYF
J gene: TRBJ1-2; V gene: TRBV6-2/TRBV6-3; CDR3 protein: CTSRYDRNNGYTF
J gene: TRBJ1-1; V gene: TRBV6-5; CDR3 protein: CANSYDDKGNTEAFF
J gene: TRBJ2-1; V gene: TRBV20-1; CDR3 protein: CSATPGAGPTYNEQFF
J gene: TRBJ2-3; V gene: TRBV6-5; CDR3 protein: CASRTPRSRAGFTDTQYF
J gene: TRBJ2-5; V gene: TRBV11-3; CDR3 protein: CASSLGYQETQYF
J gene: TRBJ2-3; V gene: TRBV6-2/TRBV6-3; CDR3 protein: CASSYGSRRAMQYF
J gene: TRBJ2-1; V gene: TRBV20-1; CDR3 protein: CRARDGRLAVNNEQFF
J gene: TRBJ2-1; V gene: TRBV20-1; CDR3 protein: CSARAGGGYNEQFF
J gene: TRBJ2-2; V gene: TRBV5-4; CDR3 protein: CASSREQGGTGELFF
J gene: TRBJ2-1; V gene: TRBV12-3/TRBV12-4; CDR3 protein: CASSGQLSSYNEQFF
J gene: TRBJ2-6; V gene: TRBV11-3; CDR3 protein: CASSLGGGQEYSGANVLTF
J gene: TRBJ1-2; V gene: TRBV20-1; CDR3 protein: CSAMFSGRVRGYTF
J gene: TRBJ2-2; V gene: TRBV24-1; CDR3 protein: CATSDQTVTNTGELFF